The next 23 T cell receptor beta chains were all read from a single sample in a study of CD8 T cells in Susac syndrome. Reverse transcription of roughly 0.45 to 1 ug RNA was carried out with random hexamers. TCRdb passed the immunoSEQ multiplex PCR reads through MiXCR, listing each CDR3 protein once. The sample carries 120,000 or so distinct CDR3 sequences, around 94% recorded once. The specimen sequenced was CD8+ T cells from PBMCs. The receptors come from a human donor with Susac syndrome.

This clonotype was seen once. This chain connects TRBV20-1 to TRBJ2-1; 8 bases align to TRBD2. The CDR3 extends over 14 amino acids. In germline, CDR1 is DFQATT, CDR2 SNEGSKA (reference sequence). J was trimmed by 4 bases and V by 2 bases; bases with no gene match: 4. CDR3 region: CSARTVAGYNEQFF. In nucleotides, the CDR3 is TGCAGTGCTAGAACGGTAGCGGGGTACAATGAGCAGTTCTTC.

The chain has TRBV5-4 and TRBJ2-7; possible D gene TRBD2, 5 bases. Germline lookup yields CDR1 SGHNT and CDR2 YYREEE (reference sequence). The germline V and J ends were trimmed by 4 bases and 1 base, with 12 bases remaining between them. The CDR3 spans 14 residues. DNA of the CDR3: TGTGCCAGCAGCCCGTGGGGAGCATCCTACGAGCAGTACTTC. Amino acid sequence: CASSPWGASYEQYF.

The chain combines TRBV7-9 with TRBJ2-5, with D maybe TRBD1 (5 bases). The V gene lost 1 base and the J gene lost 3 bases, with 9 bases spanning the gap. The CDR3 spans 14 residues. Germline CDR1 reads SEHNR; CDR2 reads FQNEAQ (reference sequence). CDR3 in DNA: TGTGCCAGCAGCTTAGTGGTGACAGAAGAGACCCAGTACTTC. Residues: CASSLVVTEETQYF.

This clonotype was seen once. This rearrangement joins TRBV5-1 to TRBJ1-5; 10 nucleotides align to TRBD1. The length of the CDR3 is 15 residues. Germline V gene data show CDR1 as SGHRS and CDR2 as YFSETQ. V dropped 5 bases and J dropped 4; count of bases not matched to a gene: 6. CDR3 coding DNA: TGCGCCAGCAGTTCGGGGACAGGGGCGAATCAGCCCCAGCATTTT. Protein: CASSSGTGANQPQHF.

This chain uses TRBV19 with TRBJ2-7; 7 nucleotides agree with TRBD1. After removal of 7 bases from V and 5 bases from J, the junction contained 11 bases not matched to a gene. The CDR3 length is 14 residues. Per the germline V gene, CDR1 is LNHDA and CDR2 is SQIVND (reference sequence). The CDR3 is CASNADRDPNEQYF. CDR3 coding DNA: TGTGCCAGTAACGCCGACAGGGACCCTAACGAGCAGTACTTC. The full variable domain, completed using reference TRBV19 and TRBJ2-7, is DGGITQSPKYLFRKEGQNVTLSCEQNLNHDAMYWYRQDPGQGLRLIYYSQIVNDFQKGDIAEGYSVSREKKESFPLTVTSAQKNPTAFYLCASNADRDPNEQYFGPGTRLTVT.

V is TRBV5-4 and J is TRBJ2-7; D call uncertain. This CDR3 spans 14 amino acids. Trimming removed 0 bases from V and 2 bases from J, with 9 bases in between. Germline loops: CDR1 SGHNT, CDR2 YYREEE (reference sequence). CDR3 in amino acids: CASSLGEVPYEQYF. CDR3 sequence (DNA): TGTGCCAGCAGCTTGGGTGAGGTCCCCTACGAGCAGTACTTC.

This sequence joins TRBV29-1 and TRBJ1-2; 7 bases line up with TRBD1. CDR1 and CDR2 (germline): SQVTM, ANQGSEA. The CDR3 loop spans 15 amino acids. Trimming removed 0 bases from V and 7 bases from J; junction bases left unmatched: 11. CDR3 sequence: CSVEDLGQGGGGYTF. CDR3 nucleotides: TGCAGCGTTGAAGATCTTGGCCAGGGGGGCGGTGGCTACACCTTC.

V is TRBV6-5 and J is TRBJ2-7; the D gene could be TRBD1 or TRBD2 (5 bases each). The germline V gene has CDR1 MNHEY and CDR2 SVGAGI. The CDR3 is made up of 14 amino acids. V was clipped by 7 bases and J by 1 base, with 14 bases between them. The CDR3: CASTGTPGSYEQYF. CDR3 in DNA: TGTGCCAGCACGGGGACGCCTGGTTCCTACGAGCAGTACTTC.

This chain uses TRBV4-1 with TRBJ2-5; D tentatively reads TRBD1 or TRBD2 (6 bases each). The CDR3 has 15 residues. The germline CDR1 and CDR2 sequences are MGHRA and YSYEKL. Trimming took 2 bases from V and 4 from J, leaving 14 bases between them. The CDR3 region has the DNA TGCGCCAGCAGCCAACGTATCGGGGGCGGAGAGACCCAGTACTTC. Translating it yields CASSQRIGGGETQYF.

This sequence joins TRBV20-1 and TRBJ2-2; TRBD1 matches 7 bases. Looked up from germline, CDR1 is DFQATT and CDR2 is SNEGSKA (reference sequence). Trimming removed 5 bases from V and 5 bases from J; junction bases left unmatched: 11. This CDR3 spans 15 amino acids. Here the CDR3 reads CSASTDRVETGELFF. In nucleotides, the CDR3 is TGCAGTGCTTCGACTGACAGGGTTGAGACCGGGGAGCTGTTTTTT.

The chain combines TRBV9 with TRBJ2-7; perhaps TRBD1 as D (6 bases). V was clipped by 4 bases and J by 0 bases, with 14 bases between them. Germline CDR1 reads SGDLS; CDR2 reads YYNGEE. The length of the CDR3 is 15 residues. The CDR3 DNA is TGTGCCAGCAGCCCCCGGACAGAGAGCTCCTACGAGCAGTACTTC. This codes for CASSPRTESSYEQYF.

The V call is TRBV12-3 or TRBV12-4, the J call TRBJ2-1; D is unresolved. The CDR3 sequence is 11 residues long. The V gene lost 3 bases and the J gene lost 8 bases, with 5 bases spanning the gap. CDR3 coding DNA: TGTGCCAGCAGTTTCTCGGATGAGCAGTTCTTC. Its protein is CASSFSDEQFF.

The gene calls are TRBV3-1 and TRBJ2-7; the D call may be TRBD1 or TRBD2 (5 bases each). The CDR3 contains 19 residues. The V end was cut by 0 bases, the J end by 6 bases, with 27 bases between. From germline, CDR1 is LGHDT and CDR2 YNNKEL (reference sequence). CDR3 nucleotide sequence: TGTGCCAGCAGCCAAGAAAAAGGGTCTTCTGGGGGATCTAGGCTCGAGCAGTACTTC. Translating gives CASSQEKGSSGGSRLEQYF.

The chain combines TRBV7-9 with TRBJ1-1; no firm D call. V lost 6 bases, J lost 7 bases, and 12 bases lay in between. This CDR3 has 12 residues. The germline V gene encodes CDR1 SEHNR and CDR2 FQNEAQ (reference sequence). CDR3: CASRNRADEAFF. DNA for the CDR3: TGTGCCAGCAGAAACAGAGCAGATGAAGCTTTCTTT. The whole variable domain, filled in from reference TRBV7-9 and TRBJ1-1, reads DTGVSQNPRHKITKRGQNVTFRCDPISEHNRLYWYRQTLGQGPEFLTYFQNEAQLEKSRLLSDRFSAERPKGSFSTLEIQRTEQGDSAMYLCASRNRADEAFFGQGTRLTVV.

This chain joins TRBV20-1 and TRBJ2-3, with TRBD2 matching 9 bases. V shed 1 base, J shed 2 bases, and the junction held 4 bases outside the gene matches. There are 15 residues in the CDR3. CDR1 and CDR2 from the germline V gene are DFQATT and SNEGSKA (reference sequence). The CDR3 DNA reads as TGCAGTGCTAGAGCTAGCGGGAAGATCACAGATACGCAGTATTTT. It is translated as CSARASGKITDTQYF.

The gene calls are TRBV20-1 and TRBJ2-1; D gene ambiguous. The CDR3 spans 15 residues. The ends were cut back, 0 bases at V and 5 bases at J, with 14 bases in the middle. Germline assignment: CDR1 DFQATT and CDR2 SNEGSKA (reference sequence). The CDR3 sequence: CSARDLVGENNEQFF. CDR3 bases: TGCAGTGCTAGAGATCTGGTCGGCGAAAACAATGAGCAGTTCTTC.

The chain combines TRBV7-9 with TRBJ2-1; 10 bases fit TRBD1. J gave up 7 bases and V 5 bases, and 8 bases lay outside the gene matches. This CDR3 has 15 residues. Germline loops: CDR1 SEHNR, CDR2 FQNEAQ (reference sequence). CDR3 DNA sequence: TGTGCCAGCAGCATTCGCCGGGACAGGGGTAATGAGCAGTTCTTC. This sequence encodes CASSIRRDRGNEQFF.

J is TRBJ2-2 and V is TRBV4-1; D possibly matches TRBD1 or TRBD2 (5 bases each). In germline, CDR1 is MGHRA, CDR2 YSYEKL. Trimming left V 3 bases short and J 10 bases short, with 15 bases between. The CDR3 is 14 amino acids. The CDR3 region has the DNA TGCGCCAGCAGCCACGGGGACCGCCCAGAGGAGCTGTTTTTT. Its translation: CASSHGDRPEELFF.

This chain links TRBV12-3 or TRBV12-4 with TRBJ1-2; TRBD1 matches at 7 bases. Trimming removed 3 bases from V and 4 bases from J; junction bases left unmatched: 2. The CDR3 sequence is 13 residues long. The CDR3 here is CASSFGTAYGYTF. The DNA for the CDR3 is TGTGCCAGCAGTTTCGGGACAGCCTATGGCTACACCTTC.

The chain uses TRBV5-1 and TRBJ2-7; D ambiguous. V shed 0 bases and J shed 6 bases, with 4 bases lying between them. Looked up from germline, CDR1 is SGHRS and CDR2 is YFSETQ. CDR3 length equals 11 residues. The CDR3 region is CASSLEAEQYF. The CDR3 coding sequence is TGCGCCAGCAGCTTGGAGGCCGAGCAGTACTTC. The variable domain in full, completed from reference TRBV5-1 and TRBJ2-7, reads KAGVTQTPRYLIKTRGQQVTLSCSPISGHRSVSWYQQTPGQGLQFLFEYFSETQRNKGNFPGRFSGRQFSNSRSEMNVSTLELGDSALYLCASSLEAEQYFGPGTRLTVT.

This chain joins TRBV9 and TRBJ2-1, with TRBD2 identical over 12 bases. Germline V lookup: CDR1 SGDLS, CDR2 YYNGEE. V trimming: 2 bases; J trimming: 8 bases; junction bases outside the gene matches: 5. The CDR3 sequence is 15 residues long. In DNA form, the CDR3 reads TGTGCCAGCAGCGTTCACCTAGCGGGGGGGTATGAGCAGTTCTTC. Its translation: CASSVHLAGGYEQFF.

The CDR3 DNA reads TGTGCCAGCAGTACTGGGCTTCAGGCGTTCTTC. Its translation is CASSTGLQAFF. The J gene is TRBJ2-1, the V gene TRBV6-5, with D uncertain. CDR1 and CDR2 from the germline V gene are MNHEY and SVGAGI. This CDR3 region has 11 residues. Trimming removed 5 bases from V and 15 bases from J, with 14 bases in between.

V is TRBV27 and J is TRBJ1-2; no definite D call. The CDR3 covers 12 residues. Germline CDR1 is MNHEY and CDR2 is SMNVEV (reference sequence). The V end was cut by 6 bases, the J end by 7 bases, with 12 bases between. CDR3 sequence: CASRSISAGYTF. CDR3 sequence (DNA): TGTGCCAGCAGGTCAATTTCCGCTGGCTACACCTTC.